This T cell receptor (beta chain) was observed in a study of tumor-infiltrating lymphocytes in primary liver carcinoma. Worth noting for this clonotype: What it binds is unknown. At one end, the junction sequence differs from germline, possibly due to a read error.

Making TCR beta cDNA involved roughly 500 ng total RNA and a constant-region primer. Three nested multiplex PCR rounds of slightly modified ARM-PCR generated TCR beta libraries. Amplification in the first two PCR rounds was performed using TRBV1-TRBV30 forward primers and a C-beta reverse primer for 10 cycles each. In TCRdb, the multiplex PCR reads were re-called with MiXCR into one record per CDR3 protein. The sample lists tens of thousands of distinct CDR3 sequences, over 65% occurring once. The CDR3 is made up of 14 amino acids. The germline V gene has CDR1 SGHAT and CDR2 FQNNGV. Study outcomes and limitations: The study found only about 8-24% of top clones in all five tumor regions. It was in tumors, not blood, that the top-250-clone fraction was significantly higher (p = 0.039).

Scientists recovered RNA and DNA together from approximately 20-30 mg of unsorted bulk tissue. The study found over 85% viable tumor cells in every tumor sample. The source is a man aged 35-49 years with primary liver carcinoma and hepatitis B virus infection. Sequenced material: liver tumor tissue from sampling region 5. Subset: tumor region T5, tumor centre. The chain combines TRBV11-2 with TRBJ2-3, with D perhaps TRBD1 (5 bases). The chain's CDR3 is CTSSQGSPSDTQYF. The DNA for the CDR3 is TGTACCAGCAGCCAGGGCTCCCCGTCTGATACGCAGTATTTT.